The 25 T cell receptor beta chains reported below all come from one sample, sequenced in a study of blood T cell repertoires in COVID-19. Some clones are missing from TCRdb's copy, which holds only in-frame ones; the method was immunoSEQ multiplex PCR. The table has about 160,000 clones, 76% seen once; the top ten hold more than 3%. The source material was peripheral blood. The source of these receptors is a woman aged 80 or over with acute or convalescent COVID-19.

The V call is TRBV11-2, the J call TRBJ1-2; D is unresolved. This CDR3 has 14 residues. Between the trimmed V and J ends, which lost 0 bases and 1 base, there was a span of 6 bases. The germline V gene has CDR1 SGHAT and CDR2 FQNNGV. The CDR3 DNA sequence: TGTGCCAGCAGCTTAGAGTACAGTAACTATGGCTACACCTTC. The encoded protein is CASSLEYSNYGYTF. The whole variable domain, remainder taken from reference TRBV11-2 and TRBJ1-2, is EAGVAQSPRYKIIEKRQSVAFWCNPISGHATLYWYQQILGQGPKLLIQFQNNGVVDDSQLPKDRFSAERLKGVDSTLKIQPAKLEDSAVYLCASSLEYSNYGYTFGSGTRLTVV.

This chain uses TRBV2 with TRBJ1-2; 8 bases match TRBD1. Unmatched junction bases numbered 9, after V lost 8 bases and J lost 7 bases. Germline V gives CDR1 SNHLY, CDR2 FYNNEI. This CDR3 has 13 residues. As DNA, the CDR3 is TGTGCCAGCCGAAAGGACAGGGAGTCTGGCTACACCTTC. Translation: CASRKDRESGYTF.

The J gene is TRBJ2-5, the V gene TRBV6-2 or TRBV6-3; weak D call: TRBD2 (6 bases). Germline loops: CDR1 MNHEY, CDR2 SVGEGT. The CDR3 runs to 12 residues. V was cut by 2 bases and J by 9 bases, with 10 bases left in between. The CDR3 reads CASSYMGGAQYF. In DNA form, the CDR3 reads TGTGCCAGCAGTTACATGGGGGGAGCCCAGTACTTC.

This clone was counted a few times. This chain joins TRBV5-1 and TRBJ2-1; 8 nucleotides match TRBD2. Germline V CDR1 and CDR2: SGHRS, YFSETQ. J was trimmed by 6 bases and V by 4 bases; bases with no gene match: 9. This CDR3 comprises 15 residues. The CDR3, as DNA: TGCGCCAGCAGCGAGGGCGGGAGGACCACCAATGAGCAGTTCTTC. Its translation: CASSEGGRTTNEQFF. The variable domain in full, completed from reference TRBV5-1 and TRBJ2-1, reads KAGVTQTPRYLIKTRGQQVTLSCSPISGHRSVSWYQQTPGQGLQFLFEYFSETQRNKGNFPGRFSGRQFSNSRSEMNVSTLELGDSALYLCASSEGGRTTNEQFFGPGTRLTVL.

This clone was detected only a few times. This rearrangement joins TRBV20-1 to TRBJ1-1; TRBD1 agrees at 9 bases. Unmatched junction bases numbered 2, after V lost 3 bases and J lost 3 bases. The V gene's germline CDR1 is DFQATT and CDR2 SNEGSKA (reference sequence). The CDR3 contains 13 residues. The CDR3 region has the DNA TGCAGTGCTAGTTACAGGGGGCACACTGAAGCTTTCTTT. It specifies CSASYRGHTEAFF.

The chain uses TRBV27 and TRBJ2-2; 9 bases fit TRBD2. The V gene's germline CDR1 is MNHEY and CDR2 SMNVEV (reference sequence). This CDR3 spans 15 amino acids. The junction had 9 bases not matched to a gene; V was cut back by 8 bases and J by 5 bases. The CDR3 DNA reads as TGTGCCAGCGGGGGGGGGCTAGCGGGAACCGGGGAGCTGTTTTTT. Encoded protein: CASGGGLAGTGELFF.

The chain employs TRBV6-1 and TRBJ2-7; 10 bases fit TRBD2. V was pared by 0 bases and J by 3 bases, with 5 bases of the junction left unmatched. The CDR3 contains 16 residues. Germline assignment: CDR1 MNHNS and CDR2 SASEGT. The DNA of the CDR3 is TGTGCCAGCAGTGAAGCGGGACTAGCGACTCGCTACGAGCAGTACTTC. Its translation: CASSEAGLATRYEQYF.

The V gene is TRBV6-5, the J gene TRBJ2-3; 11 bases map to TRBD2. With 6 bases clipped from V and 3 bases from J, the junction kept 2 bases outside the gene matches. Germline loops: CDR1 MNHEY, CDR2 SVGAGI. The CDR3 contains 14 residues. CDR3 sequence reads: CASRLAGETDTQYF. Here the CDR3 DNA reads TGTGCCAGCAGACTAGCGGGAGAAACAGATACGCAGTATTTT.

This clone was recorded only once. This chain joins TRBV5-1 and TRBJ1-1; D remains ambiguous. This CDR3 contains 16 residues. V lost 0 bases, J lost 1 base, and 13 bases lay in between. Per the germline V gene, CDR1 is SGHRS and CDR2 is YFSETQ. CDR3 coding DNA: TGCGCCAGCAGCTTGGCTTTTGGCACAGAGAACACTGAAGCTTTCTTT. This translates into CASSLAFGTENTEAFF. Full variable domain (rest looked up from reference TRBV5-1 and TRBJ1-1): KAGVTQTPRYLIKTRGQQVTLSCSPISGHRSVSWYQQTPGQGLQFLFEYFSETQRNKGNFPGRFSGRQFSNSRSEMNVSTLELGDSALYLCASSLAFGTENTEAFFGQGTRLTVV.

This chain joins TRBV19 and TRBJ1-1, with a possible D match to TRBD1 (6 bases). The CDR3 contains 11 residues. Trimming shortened V by 10 bases and J by 7 bases, and 13 bases separated the two germline ends. Per the germline V gene, CDR1 is LNHDA and CDR2 is SQIVND (reference sequence). The DNA for the CDR3 is TGTGCCACCGGACAGCTAAGTGAAGCTTTCTTT. Protein sequence: CATGQLSEAFF.

The V call is TRBV5-1, the J call TRBJ2-5, with a tentative D call TRBD2 (7 bases). This CDR3 spans 14 amino acids. V was shortened by 4 bases and J by 9 bases, with 19 bases between the two germline ends. Germline CDR1 reads SGHRS; CDR2 reads YFSETQ. The CDR3 DNA follows: TGCGCCAGCAGCCTTTTAGCCGGGGAGGGGGCCCAGTACTTC. It translates to CASSLLAGEGAQYF.

The chain joins TRBV5-1 to TRBJ1-1; no reliable D call. V lost 0 bases and J 1 base, leaving 13 bases between the germline ends. The germline V gene has CDR1 SGHRS and CDR2 YFSETQ. The CDR3 covers 16 residues. The CDR3 DNA follows: TGCGCCAGCAGCTTGGCCGGGTGGGAGGGGAACACTGAAGCTTTCTTT. Its protein is CASSLAGWEGNTEAFF.

This clone was found once. The chain couples TRBV6-2 or TRBV6-3 to TRBJ2-2; 8 bases line up with TRBD1. J lost 0 bases, V lost 5 bases, and 8 bases had no gene match. The CDR3 is 17 residues long. Per the germline V gene, CDR1 is MNHEY and CDR2 is SVGEGT. The DNA of the CDR3 is TGTGCCAGCAGTCCCGTCGGACAGGGTACGAACACCGGGGAGCTGTTTTTT. Translated, it gives CASSPVGQGTNTGELFF.

The genes are TRBV24-1 and TRBJ1-2; D gene unclear. The CDR3 contains 11 residues. With 7 bases removed from V and 7 bases from J, the gap between germline ends came to 9 bases. Germline V gene lookup returns CDR1 KGHDR and CDR2 SFDVKD. The CDR3 bases are TGTGCCACCAGCTCAGGATTTGGCTACACCTTC. Protein: CATSSGFGYTF.

This clone is a singleton in its sample. V and J are TRBV7-6 and TRBJ2-3, with D possibly matching TRBD2 (6 bases). The CDR3 runs 14 residues. The V gene's germline CDR1 is SGHVS and CDR2 FNYEAQ. V shed 2 bases and J shed 4 bases, with 10 bases lying between them. CDR3 in amino acids: CASSLLAVADTQYF. CDR3 nucleotides: TGTGCCAGCAGCTTATTAGCGGTGGCAGATACGCAGTATTTT.

This chain links TRBV20-1 with TRBJ2-5; 9 bases line up with TRBD2. The V gene end was trimmed by 5 bases and the J gene end by 1 base; junction bases not matched to a gene: 8. The CDR3 consists of 15 residues. Looked up from germline, CDR1 is DFQATT and CDR2 is SNEGSKA (reference sequence). DNA of the CDR3: TGCAGTGCTGGTGGGTCTAGCGGGGTCCAAGAGACCCAGTACTTC. It yields the protein CSAGGSSGVQETQYF.

The V gene is TRBV19, the J gene TRBJ2-5; unclear D gene. The CDR3 has 14 residues. Trimming removed 1 base from V and 3 bases from J, with 9 bases in between. Germline V lookup: CDR1 LNHDA, CDR2 SQIVND (reference sequence). The CDR3 coding sequence is TGTGCCAGTAGTATAGGTGCACTCGAAGAGACCCAGTACTTC. Translation gives CASSIGALEETQYF.

The chain recombines TRBV19 with TRBJ1-2, with D perhaps matching TRBD1 (5 bases). V was shortened by 4 bases and J by 4 bases, with 10 bases between the two germline ends. This CDR3 spans 13 amino acids. Germline lookup yields CDR1 LNHDA and CDR2 SQIVND (reference sequence). In nucleotides, the CDR3 is TGTGCCAGTAGTACAGGGAACCTCTATGGCTACACCTTC. Translating it yields CASSTGNLYGYTF.

This rearrangement joins TRBV6-2 or TRBV6-3 to TRBJ2-5; tentative D call: TRBD2 (6 bases). Germline V lookup: CDR1 MNHEY, CDR2 SVGEGT. Trimming stripped 2 bases from V and 7 bases from J, with 11 bases between. The CDR3 has 13 residues. The CDR3 loop is CASSYLGRGTQYF. The CDR3 DNA is TGTGCCAGCAGTTACCTCGGGAGAGGGACCCAGTACTTC.

The table lists this clone with a few counts. The genes are TRBV6-5 and TRBJ1-2; no clear D. V was shortened by 2 bases and J by 4 bases, with 8 bases between the two germline ends. Germline V gives CDR1 MNHEY, CDR2 SVGAGI. The CDR3 consists of 13 residues. The DNA for the CDR3 is TGTGCCAGCAGTTACCTACAGAGCTATGGCTACACCTTC. Protein sequence: CASSYLQSYGYTF.

This rearrangement joins TRBV6-5 to TRBJ2-2; D is perhaps TRBD1 (6 bases). This CDR3 spans 14 amino acids. Trimming removed 4 bases from V and 4 bases from J, with 10 bases in between. CDR1 and CDR2 from the germline V gene are MNHEY and SVGAGI. This CDR3 is CASSSRGGTGELFF. Written as DNA, the CDR3 is TGTGCCAGCAGTTCCAGGGGTGGCACCGGGGAGCTGTTTTTT.

The chain carries TRBV5-1 and TRBJ2-3; maybe TRBD1 (6 bases). This CDR3 has 16 amino acids. V lost 1 base and J 0 bases, leaving 12 bases between the germline ends. Germline lookup yields CDR1 SGHRS and CDR2 YFSETQ. CDR3 residues: CASSLTGTSSTDTQYF. The CDR3 DNA reads as TGCGCCAGCAGCTTGACAGGGACCTCTAGCACAGATACGCAGTATTTT.

This clone was counted a few times. The CDR3, as DNA: TGCGCCAGCAGCCCAGGACAGAATGAAAAACTGTTTTTT. As protein: CASSPGQNEKLFF. This rearrangement joins TRBV5-1 to TRBJ1-4; tentatively, D is TRBD1 (6 bases). With 4 bases removed from V and 5 bases from J, the gap between germline ends came to 9 bases. This CDR3 has 13 amino acids. In germline, CDR1 is SGHRS, CDR2 YFSETQ. The full variable domain, completed using reference TRBV5-1 and TRBJ1-4, is KAGVTQTPRYLIKTRGQQVTLSCSPISGHRSVSWYQQTPGQGLQFLFEYFSETQRNKGNFPGRFSGRQFSNSRSEMNVSTLELGDSALYLCASSPGQNEKLFFGSGTQLSVL.

CDR3 sequence (DNA): TGTGCCAGCAGTGAACAGGGTGAAGGTTCACCCCTCCACTTT. Protein product: CASSEQGEGSPLHF. The gene calls are TRBV6-1 and TRBJ1-6; a possible D gene is TRBD1 (5 bases). The CDR3 covers 14 residues. Germline V gives CDR1 MNHNS, CDR2 SASEGT. Trimming took 2 bases from V and 9 from J, leaving 11 bases between them.

As concerns this clone: With only one base between it and a far larger clone, this is likely a read error. The chain uses TRBV7-9 and TRBJ2-7, with a weak D call TRBD1 (6 bases). Germline V gene data show CDR1 as SEHNR and CDR2 as FQNEAQ (reference sequence). CDR3 size: 12 residues. Deletions cut 5 bases from V and 4 bases from J, with 9 bases between. Here the CDR3 DNA reads TGTGCCAGCAGCCTACAGGGTTACGAGCAGTACTTC. Its translation is CASSLQGYEQYF.